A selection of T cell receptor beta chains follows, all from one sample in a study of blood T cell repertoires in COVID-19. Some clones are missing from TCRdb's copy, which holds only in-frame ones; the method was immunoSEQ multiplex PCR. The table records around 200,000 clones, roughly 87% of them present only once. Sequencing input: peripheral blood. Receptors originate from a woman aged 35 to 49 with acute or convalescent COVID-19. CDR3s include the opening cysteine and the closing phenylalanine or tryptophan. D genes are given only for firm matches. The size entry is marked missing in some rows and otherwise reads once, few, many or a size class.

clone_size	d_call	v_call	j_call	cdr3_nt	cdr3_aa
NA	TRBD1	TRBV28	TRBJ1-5	TGTGCCAGCAGTTACAGGGGAGGCCATCAGCCCCAGCATTTT	CASSYRGGHQPQHF
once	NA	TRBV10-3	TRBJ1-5	TGTGCCATCAGTGAGTCGGGCGGGGAGCCCCAGCATTTT	CAISESGGEPQHF
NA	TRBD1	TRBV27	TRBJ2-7	TGTGCCAGCAAACCCGGGACAGGGGTACTCCACGAGCAGTACTTC	CASKPGTGVLHEQYF
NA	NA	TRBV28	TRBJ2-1	TGTGCCAGCAGTCCAGCAACAGGGAATGGGCGGCAGTTCTTC	CASSPATGNGRQFF
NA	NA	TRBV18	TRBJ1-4	TGTGCCAGCTCTCTTAACAGAGCAACTAATGAAAAACTGTTTTTT	CASSLNRATNEKLFF
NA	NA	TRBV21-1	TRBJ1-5	TGTGCCAGCACCGCAGGGGGTCATCAGCCCCAGCATTTT	CASTAGGHQPQHF
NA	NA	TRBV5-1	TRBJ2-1	TGCGCCAGCAGCCCCCGCCGGACTGCCACCTACAATGAGCAGTTCTTC	CASSPRRTATYNEQFF
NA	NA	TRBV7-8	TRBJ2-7	TGTGCCAGCAGCTTAATCTCCGAGGACTACGAGCAGTACTTC	CASSLISEDYEQYF
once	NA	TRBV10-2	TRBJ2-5	TGCGCCAGCGGGGACCTCAGGGGCCATGAGACCCAGTACTTC	CASGDLRGHETQYF
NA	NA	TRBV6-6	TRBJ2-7	TGTGCCAGCAGTTACATGCAGGCCTACGAGCAGTACTTC	CASSYMQAYEQYF
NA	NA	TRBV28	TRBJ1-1	TGTGCCAGCAGTCCATCTTTCGGGGGGGCCACACACACTGAAGCTTTCTTT	CASSPSFGGATHTEAFF
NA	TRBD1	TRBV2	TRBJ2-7	TGTGCCAGCAGTGAAGGAACAGGGGCCTACGAGCAGTACTTC	CASSEGTGAYEQYF
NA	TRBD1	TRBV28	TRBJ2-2	TGTGCCAGCAGTTTGGGACAGGGGGCGGCCGGGGAGCTGTTTTTT	CASSLGQGAAGELFF
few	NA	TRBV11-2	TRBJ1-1	TGTGCCAGCAGCTTAGGGCGGGGCAGTGAAGCTTTCTTT	CASSLGRGSEAFF
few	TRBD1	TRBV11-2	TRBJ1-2	TGTGCCAGCAGCTCCTACAGGGGGCTGGGCTATGGCTACACCTTC	CASSSYRGLGYGYTF
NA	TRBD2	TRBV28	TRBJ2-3	TGTGCCAGCGACAGCGGGGGGGCCTTTAATACGCAGTATTTT	CASDSGGAFNTQYF
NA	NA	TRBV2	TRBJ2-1	TGTGCCAGCAGTCCCCGGGGATCTGAGCAGTTCTTC	CASSPRGSEQFF
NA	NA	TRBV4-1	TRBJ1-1	TGCGCCAGCAGCTTCACCGGGACACCGAACACTGAAGCTTTCTTT	CASSFTGTPNTEAFF
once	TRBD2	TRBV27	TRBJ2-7	TGTGCCAGCAGTCCCGGGACTAACAGGTACGAGCAGTACTTC	CASSPGTNRYEQYF
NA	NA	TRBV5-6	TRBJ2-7	TGTGCCAGCAGCCGCCTCGTGGCCCCGACTACTTACGAGCAGTACTTC	CASSRLVAPTTYEQYF
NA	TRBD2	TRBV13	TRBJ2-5	TGTGCCAGCAGACTTGGGACTAGCGGAAGTTTGTACCAAGAGACCCAGTACTTC	CASRLGTSGSLYQETQYF
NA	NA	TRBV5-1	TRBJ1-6	TGCGCCAGCAGCTCCGGGAATGACTATAATTCACCCCTCCACTTT	CASSSGNDYNSPLHF
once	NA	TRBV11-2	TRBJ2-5	TGTGCCAGCAGCTTAGAACGGGAGACCCAGTACTTC	CASSLERETQYF
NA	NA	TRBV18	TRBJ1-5	TGTGCCAGCTCACCACGGTCAGCGGGAAACAATCAGCCCCAGCATTTT	CASSPRSAGNNQPQHF
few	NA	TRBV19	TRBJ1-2	TGTGCCAGTAGTCCATTTCTGGATGGGGCAGCCGCCAATGGCTACACCTTC	CASSPFLDGAAANGYTF
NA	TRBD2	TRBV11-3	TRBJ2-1	TGTGCCAGCAGCTCCTCCGGGACTAGCGGTTACAATGAGCAGTTCTTC	CASSSSGTSGYNEQFF
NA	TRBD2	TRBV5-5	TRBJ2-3	TGTGCCAGCAGCTTGGTAGCGGGGGGTCACAATACGCAGTATTTT	CASSLVAGGHNTQYF
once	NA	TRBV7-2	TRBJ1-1	TGTGCCAGCAGCTTTTACGGGAGTACTGAAGCTTTCTTT	CASSFYGSTEAFF
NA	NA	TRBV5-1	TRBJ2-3	TGCGCCAGCAGCTTGGACAGGAGGGGATTGGATACGCAGTATTTT	CASSLDRRGLDTQYF
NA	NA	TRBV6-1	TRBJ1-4	TGTGCCAGCAGTGACTTCGGGCAGGGCGGGGCTGAAAAACTGTTTTTT	CASSDFGQGGAEKLFF
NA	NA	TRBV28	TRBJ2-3	TGTGCCAGCAGGACGGGTCAAGATACGACTACGCAGTATTTT	CASRTGQDTTTQYF
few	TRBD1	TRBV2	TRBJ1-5	TGTGCCAGCAGCCCTGGGACAGGGGATAGCCAGCCCCAGCATTTT	CASSPGTGDSQPQHF
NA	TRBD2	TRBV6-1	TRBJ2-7	TGTGCCAGCAGTGCGGGACTAGCGGGAGCCTCCTACGAGCAGTACTTC	CASSAGLAGASYEQYF
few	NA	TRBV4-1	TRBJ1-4	TGCGCCAGCAGCCAAGACCCGGGGAGCGGATTTAATGAAAAACTGTTTTTT	CASSQDPGSGFNEKLFF
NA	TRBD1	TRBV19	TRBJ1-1	TGTGCCAGTAATTTTCTACAGGGGTCGGACACTGAAGCTTTCTTT	CASNFLQGSDTEAFF
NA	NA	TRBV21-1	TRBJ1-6	TGTGCCAGCAGCAAAGAGGGGACAGGGGGCTTCTGGAATTCACCCCTCCACTTT	CASSKEGTGGFWNSPLHF
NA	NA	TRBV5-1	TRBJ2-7	TGCGCCAGCAGCTTGGAGGGGAATGGGGCCTACGAGCAGTACTTC	CASSLEGNGAYEQYF
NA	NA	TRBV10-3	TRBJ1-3	TGTGCCACGTCCGGGGAGTGGGGAGCTGGAAACACCATATATTTT	CATSGEWGAGNTIYF
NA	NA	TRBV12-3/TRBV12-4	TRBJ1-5	TGTGCCAGCAGTCCCCGTTATAATCAGCCCCAGCATTTT	CASSPRYNQPQHF
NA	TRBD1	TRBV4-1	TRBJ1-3	TGCGCCAGCAGCCAAATAACCAGCCGTGGACAGGGAGGAAACACCATATATTTT	CASSQITSRGQGGNTIYF
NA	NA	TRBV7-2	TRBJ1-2	TGTGCCAGCAGCTTAGAGTGGCAGGGCTATGGCTACACCTTC	CASSLEWQGYGYTF
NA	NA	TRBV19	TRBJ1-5	TGTGCCAGTAGTATAGACCCGGGATTTGGCAATCAGCCCCAGCATTTT	CASSIDPGFGNQPQHF
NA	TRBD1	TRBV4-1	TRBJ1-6	TGCGCCAGCAGCCAAGAGGCAGGGGGCGATTCACCCCTCCACTTT	CASSQEAGGDSPLHF
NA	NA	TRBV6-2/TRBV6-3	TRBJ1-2	TGTGCCAGCAGTTACTATAGACAGGACTATGGCTACACCTTC	CASSYYRQDYGYTF
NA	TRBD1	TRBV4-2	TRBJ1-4	TGTGCCAGCAGGGGACAGGGGACGATCTTTGAAAAACTGTTTTTT	CASRGQGTIFEKLFF
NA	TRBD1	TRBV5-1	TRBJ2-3	TGCGCCAGCAGCTGGGGTCCGGGACAGAGCACAGATACGCAGTATTTT	CASSWGPGQSTDTQYF
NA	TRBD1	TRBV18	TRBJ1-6	TGTGCCAGCTCACCAAGGGACAGTTCAAATTCACCCCTCCACTTT	CASSPRDSSNSPLHF
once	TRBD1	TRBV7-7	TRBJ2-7	TGTGCTAGCAGCTCAGACAGGGATCACGAGCAGTACTTC	CASSSDRDHEQYF
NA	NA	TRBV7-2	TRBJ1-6	TGTGCCAGCAGCGGCGACACTAATTCACCCCTCCACTTT	CASSGDTNSPLHF